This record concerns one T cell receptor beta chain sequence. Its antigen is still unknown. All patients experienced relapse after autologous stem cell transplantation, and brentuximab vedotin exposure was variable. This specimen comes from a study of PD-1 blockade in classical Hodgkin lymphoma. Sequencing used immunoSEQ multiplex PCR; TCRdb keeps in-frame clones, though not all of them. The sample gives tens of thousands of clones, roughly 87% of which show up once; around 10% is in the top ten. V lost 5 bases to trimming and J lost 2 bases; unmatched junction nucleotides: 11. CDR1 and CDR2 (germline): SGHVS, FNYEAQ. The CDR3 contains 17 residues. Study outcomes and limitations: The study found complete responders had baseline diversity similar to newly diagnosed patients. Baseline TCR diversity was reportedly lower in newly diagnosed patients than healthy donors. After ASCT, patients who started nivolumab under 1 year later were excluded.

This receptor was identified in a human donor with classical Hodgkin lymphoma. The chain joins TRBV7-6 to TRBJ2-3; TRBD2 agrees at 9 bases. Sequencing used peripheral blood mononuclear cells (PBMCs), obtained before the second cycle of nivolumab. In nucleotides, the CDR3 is TGTGCCAGCAGCCAGCTGCCACTAGCGGGTATCACAGATACGCAGTATTTT. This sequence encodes CASSQLPLAGITDTQYF.